The 4 T cell receptor beta chains below were found in one sample sequenced in a study of cytomegalovirus exposure and HLA in healthy donors. The PCR made use of 60 Vbeta and 13 Jbeta primers. Generated by immunoSEQ multiplex PCR, the TCRdb table keeps only in-frame clones and is missing some. This sample yields some 120,000 clones, of which around 83% are seen a single time; 3% belongs to the top ten. Sample: PBMCs. These receptors were taken from a woman aged 18-35 years in good health and CMV-seropositive.

This clone was observed once. The J gene is TRBJ2-7, the V gene TRBV4-2; D remains ambiguous. The V gene's germline CDR1 is LGHNA and CDR2 YNFKEQ. The CDR3 is 14 residues long. The germline V and J ends were trimmed by 5 bases and 0 bases, with 11 bases remaining between them. The CDR3 region is CASSFRLNSYEQYF. Written as DNA, the CDR3 is TGTGCCAGCAGCTTTCGACTCAACTCCTACGAGCAGTACTTC.

CDR3: CASSLATTSGGSSSYNEQFF. CDR3 nucleotide sequence: TGCGCCAGCAGCTTGGCGACGACTAGCGGGGGATCGAGCTCCTACAATGAGCAGTTCTTC. The chain recombines TRBV5-1 with TRBJ2-1; 12 bases are shared with TRBD2. Trimming removed 0 bases from V and 0 bases from J; junction bases left unmatched: 10. This CDR3 comprises 20 residues. Germline V CDR1 and CDR2: SGHRS, YFSETQ.

The chain couples TRBV5-1 to TRBJ2-7, with 7 bases matching TRBD1. After removal of 3 bases from V and 2 bases from J, the junction contained 5 bases not matched to a gene. Germline V gives CDR1 SGHRS, CDR2 YFSETQ. This CDR3 has 14 amino acids. The CDR3 nucleotides are TGCGCCAGCAGCTCCCGACAGGGCCCCTACGAGCAGTACTTC. Its translation: CASSSRQGPYEQYF.

The chain couples TRBV6-1 to TRBJ1-4; TRBD1 agrees at 7 bases. The germline V gene has CDR1 MNHNS and CDR2 SASEGT. The junction had 0 bases not matched to a gene; V was cut back by 3 bases and J by 8 bases. The CDR3 loop spans 12 amino acids. CDR3 in amino acids: CASSETGEKLFF. In DNA form, the CDR3 reads TGTGCCAGCAGTGAGACAGGGGAAAAACTGTTTTTT.